This T cell receptor (beta chain) was profiled in a study of follicular helper T cells after annual influenza vaccination. Study-wide context: Some donors were sampled over the 2013-2014, 2014-2015 and 2015-2016 vaccinations.

TCRdb's copy holds only in-frame clones and misses some; the assay was immunoSEQ multiplex PCR. The data contain over a thousand clones, around 77% of them singletons. Time point described: 2014-2015 season, pre-vaccination. Donors with HIV/AIDS, active malignancy, immunomodulators or active illness were excluded. ICOS+CD38+ and ICOS-CD38- fractions were sorted from non-naive CD4+CXCR5+PD-1+ cells. The CDR3 has 15 amino acids. Germline lookup yields CDR1 SGHAT and CDR2 FQNNGV. V lost 7 bases and J 5 bases, leaving 18 bases between the germline ends. General observations from the study: Yearly vaccinations repeatedly recalled conserved clonotypes in ICOS+CD38+ cTfh.

On this clone itself: Its target is unknown.

This chain uses TRBV11-2 with TRBJ2-4; D remains unclear. The sample consisted of CXCR5+ CD38+ circulating T follicular helper cells from blood, taken on the day of influenza vaccination. Subset given: circulating Tfh, non-naive CD4+CXCR5+PD-1+ (ICOS+CD38+ or ICOS-CD38-). The clonotype originates from an adult who received the influenza vaccine. The CDR3 spells CASTFDAYGENIQYF. CDR3 sequence (DNA): TGTGCCAGCACCTTCGACGCTTATGGGGAAAACATTCAGTACTTC.